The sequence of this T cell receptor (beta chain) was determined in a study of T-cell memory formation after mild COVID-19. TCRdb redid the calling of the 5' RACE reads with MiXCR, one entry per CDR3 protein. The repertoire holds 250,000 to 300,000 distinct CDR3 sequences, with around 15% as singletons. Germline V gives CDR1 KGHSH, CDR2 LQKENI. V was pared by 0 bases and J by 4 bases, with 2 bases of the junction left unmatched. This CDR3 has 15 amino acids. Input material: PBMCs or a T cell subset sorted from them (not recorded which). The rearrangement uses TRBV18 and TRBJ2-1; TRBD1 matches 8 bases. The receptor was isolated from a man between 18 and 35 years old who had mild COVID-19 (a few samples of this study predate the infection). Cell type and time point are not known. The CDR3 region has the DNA TGTGCCAGCTCACCACCCCAGGGGGCGTACAATGAGCAGTTCTTC. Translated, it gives CASSPPQGAYNEQFF.